A single sample is the source of the 13 T cell receptor beta chains below, sequenced in a study of cytomegalovirus exposure and HLA in healthy donors. The PCR ran on 60 Vbeta and 13 Jbeta primers. Only in-frame clones appear in the TCRdb table, and some are missing; sequencing was by immunoSEQ multiplex PCR. The sample carries about 160,000 clones, more than 75% recorded once. The sequenced sample was PBMCs. The receptors come from a man between 18 and 35 years old in good health and CMV-seropositive.

The chain links TRBV18 to TRBJ1-4; a weak D match, TRBD1 (5 bases). This CDR3 comprises 14 residues. V was trimmed by 5 bases and J by 8 bases, leaving 15 bases between them. The germline V gene has CDR1 KGHSH and CDR2 LQKENI. The CDR3 sequence: CASSGGAQEEKLFF. CDR3 sequence (DNA): TGTGCCAGCTCAGGAGGGGCTCAGGAGGAAAAACTGTTTTTT.

The rearrangement links TRBV5-6 to TRBJ1-6, with D hard to call. CDR1 and CDR2 from the germline V gene are SGHDT and YYEEEE. The CDR3 runs to 14 residues. Trimming cost V 6 bases and J 3 bases, with 10 bases left between them. For the CDR3, the DNA is TGTGCCAGCACCTCTAGCATCTATAATTCACCCCTCCACTTT. Amino acid sequence: CASTSSIYNSPLHF.

This clone was found once. The V and J genes are TRBV11-3 and TRBJ2-7; tentative D call: TRBD1 (7 bases). CDR1 and CDR2 (germline): SGHNT, YENEEA. This CDR3 region has 14 residues. V lost 0 bases and J 5 bases, leaving 11 bases between the germline ends. CDR3 in amino acids: CASSLDAGGNEQYF. CDR3 nucleotides: TGTGCCAGCAGCTTAGATGCAGGGGGGAACGAGCAGTACTTC.

This clone was found once. The rearrangement uses TRBV7-2 and TRBJ1-1; D gene unclear. This CDR3 spans 14 amino acids. The V end was cut by 1 base, the J end by 5 bases, with 11 bases between. The germline V gene encodes CDR1 SGHTA and CDR2 FQGNSA. The CDR3, as DNA: TGTGCCAGCAGCTTAGGGGTAGGGAGGACTGAAGCTTTCTTT. This sequence encodes CASSLGVGRTEAFF.

By sample share, this clone is medium-sized. Distinct nucleotide sequences in the sample also encode this CDR3. The rearrangement uses TRBV6-4 and TRBJ2-3; TRBD2 aligns across 11 bases. This CDR3 comprises 14 residues. Germline CDR1 MRHNA, CDR2 SNTAGT. Losses at the gene ends were 3 bases for V and 6 bases for J; bases not matched to a gene: 2. The CDR3 sequence: CASSDSGGADTQYF. CDR3 nucleotides: TGTGCCAGCAGTGATAGCGGGGGGGCCGATACGCAGTATTTT.

The chain joins TRBV4-2 to TRBJ1-5; D not resolved. V was shortened by 1 base and J by 2 bases, with 12 bases between the two germline ends. This CDR3 is built from 16 residues. Germline CDR1 is LGHNA and CDR2 is YNFKEQ. The CDR3 loop is CASSQGEPEGNQPQHF. In DNA form, the CDR3 reads TGTGCCAGCAGCCAAGGCGAGCCGGAGGGCAATCAGCCCCAGCATTTT.

The rearrangement joins TRBV4-2 to TRBJ2-1; 11 bases agree with TRBD2. This CDR3 has 16 amino acids. The ends lost 2 bases at V and 7 bases at J; junction bases unmatched: 7. Germline V gene data show CDR1 as LGHNA and CDR2 as YNFKEQ. Here the CDR3 DNA reads TGTGCCAGCAGCCAACCCTTAGCGGGGGGGCAGAATGAGCAGTTCTTC. Protein: CASSQPLAGGQNEQFF.

In the case of this clone: One end of the junction fails to match germline, which may point to a read error. V gene TRBV23-1 combines with J gene TRBJ1-4; a possible D gene is TRBD1 (6 bases). TRBV23-1 is an ORF, with its function uncertain. The CDR3 length is 10 residues. The chain's CDR3 is CASSPGQRLF. As DNA, the CDR3 is TGCGCCAGCAGTCCGGGACAACGGCTTTTT.

Turning to this clone: The sample holds other DNA sequences that translate to the same CDR3. CDR3 in amino acids: CASSWMTGTSTDTQYF. The CDR3 region has the DNA TGCGCCAGCAGCTGGATGACAGGGACTAGCACAGATACGCAGTATTTT. V and J are TRBV5-1 and TRBJ2-3, with TRBD1 as a possible D gene (7 bases). Trimming left V 3 bases short and J 0 bases short, with 14 bases between. CDR3 length: 16 residues. Per the germline V gene, CDR1 is SGHRS and CDR2 is YFSETQ.

The rearrangement uses TRBV5-1 and TRBJ1-1; D is possibly TRBD1 (5 bases). CDR1 and CDR2 (germline): SGHRS, YFSETQ. Trimming stripped 2 bases from V and 3 bases from J, with 14 bases between. CDR3 size: 15 residues. The DNA for the CDR3 is TGCGCCAGCAGCTTCGTCCAGGGTATTCACACTGAAGCTTTCTTT. Protein: CASSFVQGIHTEAFF. Variable domain in full (rest from reference TRBV5-1 and TRBJ1-1): KAGVTQTPRYLIKTRGQQVTLSCSPISGHRSVSWYQQTPGQGLQFLFEYFSETQRNKGNFPGRFSGRQFSNSRSEMNVSTLELGDSALYLCASSFVQGIHTEAFFGQGTRLTVV.

This chain links TRBV29-1 with TRBJ2-7, with TRBD1 identical over 10 bases. Losses at the gene ends were 4 bases for V and 10 bases for J; bases not matched to a gene: 10. CDR1 is SQVTM and CDR2 is ANQGSEA in the germline V gene. The CDR3 contains 13 residues. This CDR3 reads CSVVPGQGSPQYF. The CDR3 DNA is TGCAGCGTTGTTCCGGGACAGGGGAGTCCCCAGTACTTC.

The chain is built from TRBV5-4 and TRBJ2-2, with D possibly TRBD1 on 6 matching bases. This CDR3 region has 17 residues. Looked up from germline, CDR1 is SGHNT and CDR2 is YYREEE (reference sequence). V was pared by 0 bases and J by 3 bases, with 15 bases between. This CDR3 is CASSLDRAVFDTGELFF. The CDR3 DNA sequence: TGTGCCAGCAGCTTGGACAGGGCAGTATTCGACACCGGGGAGCTGTTTTTT.

J is TRBJ2-2 and V is TRBV6-5; D is ambiguous. This CDR3 region has 13 residues. Deletions cut 4 bases from V and 4 bases from J, with 7 bases between. Looked up from germline, CDR1 is MNHEY and CDR2 is SVGAGI. CDR3 amino acids: CASSSPSTGELFF. Here the CDR3 DNA reads TGTGCCAGCAGTTCCCCGTCCACCGGGGAGCTGTTTTTT.